One T cell receptor beta chain is described in this entry. The sample originates from a study of regulatory T cells in long-lasting Graves disease. The ends were cut back, 5 bases at V and 4 bases at J, with 14 bases in the middle. The CDR3 sequence is 14 residues long. Arm-PCR with iRepertoire HTBI primers amplified the CDR3 regions for these TCR beta libraries. TCRdb itself ran the multiplex PCR reads through MiXCR, one entry per CDR3 protein. Seen here are about 450,000 distinct CDR3 sequences, around 22% observed once, and the top ten hold approximately 26%. Time point in this sample: persistent/refractory GD, antithyroid drugs over 5 years with positive TRAb. RNA isolated from PBMCs was used to make the TCR library.

The TCR comes from a female donor with Graves disease. The material sequenced was peripheral blood mononuclear cells (PBMCs), taken when the disease was refractory, from a patient treated with antithyroid drugs. This chain uses TRBV12-3 or TRBV12-4 with TRBJ1-2, with unresolved D. The DNA of the CDR3 is TGTGCCAGCAGTCCGAACAGTGAATCCTATGGCTACACCTTC. Translated: CASSPNSESYGYTF.